These T cell receptor beta chains were read from a single sample in a study of CD8+ T cells in alopecia areata. Libraries were prepared by immunoSEQ multiplex PCR; TCRdb keeps only in-frame clonotypes and omits some of them. Of roughly 230,000 clones in the sample, approximately 47% are singletons; the top ten hold approximately 2.4%. This sample comprised CD4+ T cells sorted from blood, obtained at roughly week 36, from a patient treated with tofacitinib. These receptors all stem from a human donor with alopecia areata. Both conserved end residues are part of each CDR3. Fields, in order: D gene, J gene, V gene, clone size, CDR3 DNA, CDR3 protein. D genes are given only for firm matches. Clone sizes are given selectively: once, few, many, or a class where the clone is expanded.

d_gene: TRBD2
j_gene: TRBJ2-1
v_gene: TRBV4-2
abundance: -
CDR3nt: TGTGCCAGCAGCCAAGAGTCAGCGGGAGTCTACAATGAGCAGTTCTTC
CDR3aa: CASSQESAGVYNEQFF

d_gene: -
j_gene: TRBJ2-5
v_gene: TRBV7-8
abundance: few
CDR3nt: TGTGCCAGCAGCTCGTCGCAGGGTATTGGTGAGACCCAGTACTTC
CDR3aa: CASSSSQGIGETQYF

d_gene: -
j_gene: TRBJ2-5
v_gene: TRBV14
abundance: -
CDR3nt: TGTGCCAGCAGCCAAGAAGAGGATAGTGGTCGTGTGCAGACCCAGTACTTC
CDR3aa: CASSQEEDSGRVQTQYF

d_gene: -
j_gene: TRBJ2-5
v_gene: TRBV5-1
abundance: -
CDR3nt: TGCGCCAGCACCGTCGTCGGGGGAGAGACCCAGTACTTC
CDR3aa: CASTVVGGETQYF

d_gene: -
j_gene: TRBJ2-1
v_gene: TRBV30
abundance: -
CDR3nt: TGTGCCTATAAGAAAATTAGGGGCTCCTACAATGAGCAGTTCTTC
CDR3aa: CAYKKIRGSYNEQFF

d_gene: -
j_gene: TRBJ2-7
v_gene: TRBV6-5
abundance: few
CDR3nt: TGTGCCAGCCCCGTCTGTTTAGCGGCCGTGTACGAGCAGTACTTC
CDR3aa: CASPVCLAAVYEQYF

d_gene: -
j_gene: TRBJ2-7
v_gene: TRBV28
abundance: -
CDR3nt: TGTGCCAGCAATTCCGGAATGCATTCCTACGAGCAGTACTTC
CDR3aa: CASNSGMHSYEQYF

d_gene: -
j_gene: TRBJ2-7
v_gene: TRBV2
abundance: -
CDR3nt: TGTGCCAGCAGTCTGCGCCGATACTCCTACGAGCAGTACTTC
CDR3aa: CASSLRRYSYEQYF

d_gene: TRBD2
j_gene: TRBJ2-1
v_gene: TRBV27
abundance: -
CDR3nt: TGTGCCAGCAGTAAGGGACTACCCCTCTTCGAGCAGTTCTTC
CDR3aa: CASSKGLPLFEQFF

d_gene: TRBD1
j_gene: TRBJ2-1
v_gene: TRBV7-3
abundance: -
CDR3nt: TGTGCCAGCAGCTTCGACAGGGGCGAGCAGTTCTTC
CDR3aa: CASSFDRGEQFF

d_gene: -
j_gene: TRBJ1-2
v_gene: TRBV9
abundance: -
CDR3nt: TGTGCCAGCAGCGTAGAGGGGCAGGGTGGCTACACCTTC
CDR3aa: CASSVEGQGGYTF

d_gene: -
j_gene: TRBJ2-3
v_gene: TRBV5-1
abundance: -
CDR3nt: TGCGCCAGCAGCTTGGTAGTAGGGGAGGTCGGCGATACGCAGTATTTT
CDR3aa: CASSLVVGEVGDTQYF

d_gene: -
j_gene: TRBJ1-2
v_gene: TRBV18
abundance: -
CDR3nt: TGTGCCAGCTCACCACCCTCGACAGTTTTCGGCTACACCTTC
CDR3aa: CASSPPSTVFGYTF

d_gene: -
j_gene: TRBJ1-3
v_gene: TRBV7-9
abundance: few
CDR3nt: TGTGCCAGCAGCTTAGTGGGCCAACTTGGTCACACCATATATTTT
CDR3aa: CASSLVGQLGHTIYF

d_gene: -
j_gene: TRBJ2-6
v_gene: TRBV4-1
abundance: few
CDR3nt: TGCGCCAGCAGCCAAGATTATGTAGGGAGTGGGGCCAACGTCCTGACTTTC
CDR3aa: CASSQDYVGSGANVLTF

d_gene: -
j_gene: TRBJ1-2
v_gene: TRBV4-1
abundance: -
CDR3nt: TGCGCCAGCAGCCAACCAGCCTATGCTAACTATGGCTACACCTTC
CDR3aa: CASSQPAYANYGYTF

d_gene: -
j_gene: TRBJ2-5
v_gene: TRBV18
abundance: few
CDR3nt: TGTGCCAGCTCTCCTACTCGCGAGACCCAGTACTTC
CDR3aa: CASSPTRETQYF

d_gene: TRBD1
j_gene: TRBJ2-7
v_gene: TRBV29-1
abundance: -
CDR3nt: TGCAGCGTGGCGAGGGACAGAATCGACTACGAGCAGTACTTC
CDR3aa: CSVARDRIDYEQYF

d_gene: TRBD1
j_gene: TRBJ1-5
v_gene: TRBV10-3
abundance: -
CDR3nt: TGTGCCATCAGTGAGTCGAGAGGGGGCTTCAATCAGCCCCAGCATTTT
CDR3aa: CAISESRGGFNQPQHF

d_gene: -
j_gene: TRBJ2-5
v_gene: TRBV6-6
abundance: once
CDR3nt: TGTGCCAGCAGACCAAGGGGGGAACAAGAGACCCAGTACTTC
CDR3aa: CASRPRGEQETQYF

d_gene: -
j_gene: TRBJ2-1
v_gene: TRBV30
abundance: -
CDR3nt: TGTGCCTGGAGTCGGGGAAGGGGGACCGAACGGGAGCCCCGCTACAATGAGCAGTTCTTC
CDR3aa: CAWSRGRGTEREPRYNEQFF

d_gene: TRBD2
j_gene: TRBJ2-4
v_gene: TRBV6-5
abundance: few
CDR3nt: TGTGCCAGCAGCCCCTTTCGGGGGGACGAAAACATTCAGTACTTC
CDR3aa: CASSPFRGDENIQYF

d_gene: -
j_gene: TRBJ2-1
v_gene: TRBV15
abundance: -
CDR3nt: TGTGCCACCAGCAGGGGGGCGGCCAGTGAGCAGTTCTTC
CDR3aa: CATSRGAASEQFF

d_gene: TRBD1
j_gene: TRBJ2-3
v_gene: TRBV15
abundance: -
CDR3nt: TGTGCCACCAGCAGGCCCGGACAGGTGCGGTCTTATACGCAGTATTTT
CDR3aa: CATSRPGQVRSYTQYF

d_gene: TRBD1
j_gene: TRBJ1-5
v_gene: TRBV28
abundance: few
CDR3nt: TGTGCCAGCAGCCCTCCGACAGGGTTAAATCAGCCCCAGCATTTT
CDR3aa: CASSPPTGLNQPQHF

d_gene: -
j_gene: TRBJ1-2
v_gene: TRBV30
abundance: -
CDR3nt: TGTGCCTGGAGTGTACGGAGGGAGACTGGCTACACCTTC
CDR3aa: CAWSVRRETGYTF

d_gene: -
j_gene: TRBJ1-5
v_gene: TRBV6-6
abundance: -
CDR3nt: TGTGCCAGCAGTTACGACCGCCTCAGGCCCCAGCATTTT
CDR3aa: CASSYDRLRPQHF

d_gene: -
j_gene: TRBJ2-2
v_gene: TRBV28
abundance: -
CDR3nt: TGTGCCAGCAGAGACAGGTTGAACACCGGGGAGCTGTTTTTT
CDR3aa: CASRDRLNTGELFF

d_gene: -
j_gene: TRBJ1-5
v_gene: TRBV6-5
abundance: -
CDR3nt: TGTGCCAGCAGTCGTCCAGGGAGCAATCAGCCCCAGCATTTT
CDR3aa: CASSRPGSNQPQHF

d_gene: -
j_gene: TRBJ1-3
v_gene: TRBV29-1
abundance: once
CDR3nt: TGCAGCGTTGAGGCAGTCTCTGGAAACACCATATATTTT
CDR3aa: CSVEAVSGNTIYF

d_gene: TRBD2
j_gene: TRBJ2-7
v_gene: TRBV30
abundance: -
CDR3nt: TGTGCCTGGGGTGTACAAGCGGGGACCTACGAGCAGTACTTC
CDR3aa: CAWGVQAGTYEQYF

d_gene: -
j_gene: TRBJ1-2
v_gene: TRBV5-5
abundance: few
CDR3nt: TGTGCCAGCAGCTTTCCCCGGGACTTCGGGGGCTACACCTTC
CDR3aa: CASSFPRDFGGYTF

d_gene: -
j_gene: TRBJ2-3
v_gene: TRBV7-2
abundance: few
CDR3nt: TGTGCCAGCAGCTTAGGAGCAGCTACAGATACGCAGTATTTT
CDR3aa: CASSLGAATDTQYF

d_gene: TRBD2
j_gene: TRBJ2-3
v_gene: TRBV9
abundance: -
CDR3nt: TGTGCCAGCAGCCCAAGACTAGCGGGAGGCCACGGTACGCAGTATTTT
CDR3aa: CASSPRLAGGHGTQYF

d_gene: TRBD1
j_gene: TRBJ2-7
v_gene: TRBV7-8
abundance: few
CDR3nt: TGTGCCAGCATCCCAGACAGGGATGGCGAGCAGTACTTC
CDR3aa: CASIPDRDGEQYF

d_gene: TRBD1
j_gene: TRBJ2-2
v_gene: TRBV6-6
abundance: -
CDR3nt: TGTGCCAGCAGCCCCGGGACAGGGGTTGACGGGGAGCTGTTTTTT
CDR3aa: CASSPGTGVDGELFF

d_gene: TRBD2
j_gene: TRBJ2-3
v_gene: TRBV5-4
abundance: once
CDR3nt: TGTGCCAGCAGCTTCGGCGGGAGGGCCACACAAGATACGCAGTATTTT
CDR3aa: CASSFGGRATQDTQYF

d_gene: -
j_gene: TRBJ2-7
v_gene: TRBV5-6
abundance: -
CDR3nt: TGTGCCAGCAGCTCGACGAGGACTGTAATCAGGGCGCAGTACTTC
CDR3aa: CASSSTRTVIRAQYF

d_gene: -
j_gene: TRBJ2-5
v_gene: TRBV10-3
abundance: few
CDR3nt: TGTGCCATAGGGACGGTGGGCGAAGAGACCCAGTACTTC
CDR3aa: CAIGTVGEETQYF

d_gene: -
j_gene: TRBJ2-6
v_gene: TRBV5-1
abundance: -
CDR3nt: TGCGCCAGCTACAATCAACGGCTTACTGGGGCCAACGTCCTGACTTTC
CDR3aa: CASYNQRLTGANVLTF

d_gene: TRBD1
j_gene: TRBJ2-7
v_gene: TRBV29-1
abundance: few
CDR3nt: TGCAGCGTTGCCCTCACAGGGGGAGCCTACGAGCAGTACTTC
CDR3aa: CSVALTGGAYEQYF

d_gene: -
j_gene: TRBJ2-7
v_gene: TRBV20-1
abundance: -
CDR3nt: TGCAGTGCTAACCTAGCGGAGCAGTACTTC
CDR3aa: CSANLAEQYF

d_gene: -
j_gene: TRBJ2-1
v_gene: TRBV7-2
abundance: -
CDR3nt: TGTGCCAGCAGCTTACAAGCGGCCTACAATGAGCAGTTCTTC
CDR3aa: CASSLQAAYNEQFF

d_gene: -
j_gene: TRBJ2-1
v_gene: TRBV28
abundance: few
CDR3nt: TGTGCCAGCCTCCGGCGGGTAACCACGGATGAGCAGTTCTTC
CDR3aa: CASLRRVTTDEQFF

d_gene: TRBD1
j_gene: TRBJ1-2
v_gene: TRBV7-9
abundance: -
CDR3nt: TGTGCCAGCAGCCAAGAATGGACAGGGGGCGATGGCTACACCTTC
CDR3aa: CASSQEWTGGDGYTF

d_gene: -
j_gene: TRBJ1-2
v_gene: TRBV25-1
abundance: -
CDR3nt: TGTGCCAGCAGGCGGACTGAGAACTATGGCTACACCTTC
CDR3aa: CASRRTENYGYTF

d_gene: -
j_gene: TRBJ2-7
v_gene: TRBV7-8
abundance: few
CDR3nt: TGTGCCAGCAGCCCCACCCCCAGACTAGATCTCTCACTCGAGCAGTACTTC
CDR3aa: CASSPTPRLDLSLEQYF

d_gene: -
j_gene: TRBJ2-7
v_gene: TRBV6-6
abundance: few
CDR3nt: TGTGCCAGCACTGCGGCGGGGACATCCTACGAGCAGTACTTC
CDR3aa: CASTAAGTSYEQYF

d_gene: -
j_gene: TRBJ2-5
v_gene: TRBV18
abundance: -
CDR3nt: TGTGCCAGCTCACCATACCTCCAAGAGACCCAGTACTTC
CDR3aa: CASSPYLQETQYF

d_gene: -
j_gene: TRBJ2-2
v_gene: TRBV29-1
abundance: -
CDR3nt: TGCAGCGTTCGCAGGCAGTCCGGGGAGCTGTTTTTT
CDR3aa: CSVRRQSGELFF

d_gene: -
j_gene: TRBJ1-3
v_gene: TRBV6-1
abundance: -
CDR3nt: TGTGCCAGCAGTGATGGGACATACTCTGGAAACACCATATATTTT
CDR3aa: CASSDGTYSGNTIYF

d_gene: TRBD1
j_gene: TRBJ1-4
v_gene: TRBV5-1
abundance: few
CDR3nt: TGCGCCAGCAGCTCCCGGGACAGGGGAGGCCGAAAACTGTTTTTT
CDR3aa: CASSSRDRGGRKLFF

d_gene: TRBD2
j_gene: TRBJ2-3
v_gene: TRBV6-5
abundance: many
CDR3nt: TGTGCCAGCAGAACTAGCGGGGGCACAGATACGCAGTATTTT
CDR3aa: CASRTSGGTDTQYF

d_gene: -
j_gene: TRBJ2-5
v_gene: TRBV6-6
abundance: -
CDR3nt: TGTGCCAGCAGTCCATCGACAGTCCTCAAGGAGACCCAGTACTTC
CDR3aa: CASSPSTVLKETQYF

d_gene: TRBD2
j_gene: TRBJ2-7
v_gene: TRBV29-1
abundance: few
CDR3nt: TGCAGCGGGACTAGCGGGGGCTCCTACGAGCAGTACTTC
CDR3aa: CSGTSGGSYEQYF

d_gene: -
j_gene: TRBJ1-5
v_gene: TRBV12-5
abundance: -
CDR3nt: TGTGCTAGTGGTTTGGCCCCAGATCAGCCCCAGCATTTT
CDR3aa: CASGLAPDQPQHF

d_gene: TRBD1
j_gene: TRBJ1-1
v_gene: TRBV7-8
abundance: few
CDR3nt: TGTGCCAGCACCAAATCACAGGGGGCCACCTTCTTTTTGGAAGCTTTCTTT
CDR3aa: CASTKSQGATFFLEAFF